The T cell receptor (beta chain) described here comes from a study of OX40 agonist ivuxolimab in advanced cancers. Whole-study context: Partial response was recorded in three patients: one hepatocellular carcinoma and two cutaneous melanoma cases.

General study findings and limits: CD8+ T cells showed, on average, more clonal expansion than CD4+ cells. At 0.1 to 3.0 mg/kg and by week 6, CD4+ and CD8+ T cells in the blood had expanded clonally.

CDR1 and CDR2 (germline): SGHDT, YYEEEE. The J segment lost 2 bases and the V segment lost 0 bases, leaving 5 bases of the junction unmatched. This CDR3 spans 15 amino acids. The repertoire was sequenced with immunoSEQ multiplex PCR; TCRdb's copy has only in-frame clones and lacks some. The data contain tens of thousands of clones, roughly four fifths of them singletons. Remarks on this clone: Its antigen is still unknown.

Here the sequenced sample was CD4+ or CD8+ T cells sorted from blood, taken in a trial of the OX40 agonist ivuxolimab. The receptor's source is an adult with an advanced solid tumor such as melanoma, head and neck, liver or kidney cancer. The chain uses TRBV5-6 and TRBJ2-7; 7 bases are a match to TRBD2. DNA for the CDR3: TGTGCCAGCAGCTTGGAGGCTCGGGGGGCCTACGAGCAGTACTTC. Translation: CASSLEARGAYEQYF.